This TCR beta chain was sequenced for a study of T cells in Graves' hyperthyroidism and ophthalmopathy. General study findings and limits: A model of 13 V-J features distinguished ophthalmopathy from stable hyperthyroidism.

Disease duration was under 3 months in the ophthalmopathy patients, who also had a Clinical Activity Score of at least 3 and a NOSPECS grade of at least 4. This CDR3 is 13 amino acids long. V lost 5 bases and J 10 bases, leaving 14 bases between the germline ends. Germline lookup yields CDR1 SGHVS and CDR2 FNYEAQ. From RNA transcripts, TCR beta CDR3 regions were amplified. First-round RT-PCR of the TCR CDR3 relied on the HTBI primer set. MiXCR, run by TCRdb on the multiplex PCR reads, gives a single entry per CDR3 protein. Among roughly 400,000 distinct CDR3 sequences listed, about 14% were seen once. This clonotype was observed at least ten times. The antigen remains unidentified.

The chain combines TRBV7-6 with TRBJ2-2, with D hard to call. Sequences were obtained from blood. This sequence was found in a man aged 45 to 65 with Graves' ophthalmopathy. CDR3 nucleotide sequence: TGTGCCAGCAGCCTTAGGAACGGCGAGGAGCTGTTTTTT. Translation: CASSLRNGEELFF.